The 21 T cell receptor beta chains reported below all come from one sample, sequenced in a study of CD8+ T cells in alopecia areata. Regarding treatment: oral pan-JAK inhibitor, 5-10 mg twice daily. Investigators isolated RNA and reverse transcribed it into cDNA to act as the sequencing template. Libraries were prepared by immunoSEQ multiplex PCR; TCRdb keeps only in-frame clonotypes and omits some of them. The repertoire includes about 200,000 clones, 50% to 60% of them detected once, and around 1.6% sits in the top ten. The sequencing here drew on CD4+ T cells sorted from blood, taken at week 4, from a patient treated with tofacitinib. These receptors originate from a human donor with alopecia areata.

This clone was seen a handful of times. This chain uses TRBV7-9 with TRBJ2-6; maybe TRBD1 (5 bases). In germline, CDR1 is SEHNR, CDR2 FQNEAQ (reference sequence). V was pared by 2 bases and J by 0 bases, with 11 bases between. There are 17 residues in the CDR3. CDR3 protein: CASSLWGRSSGANVLTF. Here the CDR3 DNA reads TGTGCCAGCAGCTTATGGGGCAGATCCTCTGGGGCCAACGTCCTGACTTTC.

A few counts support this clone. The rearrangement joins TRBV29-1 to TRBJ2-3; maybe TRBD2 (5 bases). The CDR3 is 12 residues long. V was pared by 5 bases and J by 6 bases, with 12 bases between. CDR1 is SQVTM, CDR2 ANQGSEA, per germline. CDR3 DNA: TGCAGCGTTCTCGCCGGGATGGATACGCAGTATTTT. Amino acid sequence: CSVLAGMDTQYF.

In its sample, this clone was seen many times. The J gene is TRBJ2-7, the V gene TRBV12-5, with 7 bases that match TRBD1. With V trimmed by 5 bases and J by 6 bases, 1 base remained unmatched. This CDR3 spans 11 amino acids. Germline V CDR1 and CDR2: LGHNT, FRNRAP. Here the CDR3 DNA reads TGTGCTAGTGGTACAGGGGTCGAGCAGTACTTC. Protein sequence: CASGTGVEQYF.

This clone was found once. CDR3 amino acids: CASKAGFEGSIQYF. CDR3 coding DNA: TGCGCCTCTAAGGCCGGGTTTGAAGGAAGCATTCAGTACTTC. This chain links TRBV5-1 with TRBJ2-4; the D is unclear. CDR1 is SGHRS, CDR2 YFSETQ, per germline. The V gene lost 10 bases and the J gene lost 9 bases, with 23 bases spanning the gap. This CDR3 spans 14 amino acids.

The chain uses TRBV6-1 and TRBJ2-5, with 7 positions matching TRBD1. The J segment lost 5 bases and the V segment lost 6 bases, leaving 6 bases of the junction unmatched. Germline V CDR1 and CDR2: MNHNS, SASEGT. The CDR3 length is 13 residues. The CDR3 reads CASRTGSSETQYF. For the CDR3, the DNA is TGTGCCAGCAGGACAGGGAGTTCGGAGACCCAGTACTTC.

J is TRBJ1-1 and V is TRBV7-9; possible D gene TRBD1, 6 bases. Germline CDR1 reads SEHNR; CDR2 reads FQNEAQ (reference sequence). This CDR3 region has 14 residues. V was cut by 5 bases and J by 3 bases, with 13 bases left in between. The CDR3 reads CASSIQGVDTEAFF. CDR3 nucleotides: TGTGCCAGCAGCATACAGGGTGTGGACACTGAAGCTTTCTTT.

CDR3 sequence: CASSTLSETQYF. As DNA, the CDR3 is TGTGCCAGCAGTACCCTATCAGAGACCCAGTACTTC. The rearrangement joins TRBV6-5 to TRBJ2-5; D uncertain. From germline, CDR1 is MNHEY and CDR2 SVGAGI. The CDR3 length is 12 residues. The V end was cut by 5 bases, the J end by 4 bases, with 8 bases between.

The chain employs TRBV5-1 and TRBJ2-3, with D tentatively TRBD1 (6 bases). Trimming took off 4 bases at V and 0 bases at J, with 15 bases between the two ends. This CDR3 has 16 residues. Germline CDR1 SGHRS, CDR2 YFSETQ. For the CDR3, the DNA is TGCGCCAGCAGCGCACAGGGTCTTCCCAGCACAGATACGCAGTATTTT. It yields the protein CASSAQGLPSTDTQYF.

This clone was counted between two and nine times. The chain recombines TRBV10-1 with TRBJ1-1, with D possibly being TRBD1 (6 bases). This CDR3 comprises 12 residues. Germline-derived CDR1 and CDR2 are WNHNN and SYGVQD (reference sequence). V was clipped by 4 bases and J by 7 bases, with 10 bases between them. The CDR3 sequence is CASSVPQGEAFF. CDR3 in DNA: TGCGCCAGCAGTGTCCCACAGGGTGAAGCTTTCTTT.

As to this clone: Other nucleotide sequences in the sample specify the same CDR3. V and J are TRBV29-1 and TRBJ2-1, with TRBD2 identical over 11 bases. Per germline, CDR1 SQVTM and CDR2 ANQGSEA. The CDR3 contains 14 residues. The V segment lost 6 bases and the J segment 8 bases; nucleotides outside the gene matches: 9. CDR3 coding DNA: TGCAGCGTGGGGCTAGCGGGGGGCAGGGATGAGCAGTTCTTC. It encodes CSVGLAGGRDEQFF.

The CDR3 nucleotides read TGTGCCAGCAGTGAAGATAATGACAGGTGGCAGCCCCAGCATTTT. This encodes CASSEDNDRWQPQHF. The chain recombines TRBV2 with TRBJ1-5, with a possible D match to TRBD1 (6 bases). The CDR3 loop spans 15 amino acids. The V gene lost 1 base and the J gene lost 7 bases, with 14 bases spanning the gap. The germline V gene encodes CDR1 SNHLY and CDR2 FYNNEI.

The CDR3 spells CAWSAGLAGETQYF. The CDR3, as DNA: TGTGCCTGGAGTGCAGGCCTAGCGGGAGAGACCCAGTACTTC. This chain uses TRBV30 with TRBJ2-5, with 8 bases matching TRBD2. This CDR3 comprises 14 residues. The germline V gene encodes CDR1 GTSNPN and CDR2 SVGIG (reference sequence). Trimming at V came to 1 base and at J to 4 bases, leaving 5 bases not matched to a gene.

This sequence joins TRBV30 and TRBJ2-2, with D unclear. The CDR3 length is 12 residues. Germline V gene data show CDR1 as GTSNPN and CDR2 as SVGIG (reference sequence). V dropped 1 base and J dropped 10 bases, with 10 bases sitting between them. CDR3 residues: CAWSATVKELFF. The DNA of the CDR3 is TGTGCCTGGAGTGCCACCGTCAAGGAGCTGTTTTTT.

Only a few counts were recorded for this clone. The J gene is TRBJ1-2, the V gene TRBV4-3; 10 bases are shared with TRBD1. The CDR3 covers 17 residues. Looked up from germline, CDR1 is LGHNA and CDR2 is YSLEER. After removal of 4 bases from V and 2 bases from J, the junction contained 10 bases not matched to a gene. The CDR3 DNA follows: TGCGCCAGCAGCCCAGGGGTGGGGACAGGGGTGAACTATGGCTACACCTTC. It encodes CASSPGVGTGVNYGYTF.

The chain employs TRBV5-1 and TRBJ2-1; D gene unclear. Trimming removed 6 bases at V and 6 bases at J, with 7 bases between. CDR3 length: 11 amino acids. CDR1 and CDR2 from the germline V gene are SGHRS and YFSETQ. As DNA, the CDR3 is TGCGCCAGCACGCTCGGCAATGAGCAGTTCTTC. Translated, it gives CASTLGNEQFF.

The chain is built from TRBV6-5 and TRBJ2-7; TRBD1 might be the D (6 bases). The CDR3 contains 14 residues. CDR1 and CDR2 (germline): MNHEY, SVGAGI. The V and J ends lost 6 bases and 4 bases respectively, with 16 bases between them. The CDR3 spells CASRGASPEYEQYF. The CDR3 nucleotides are TGTGCCAGCAGGGGGGCCTCACCCGAGTACGAGCAGTACTTC.

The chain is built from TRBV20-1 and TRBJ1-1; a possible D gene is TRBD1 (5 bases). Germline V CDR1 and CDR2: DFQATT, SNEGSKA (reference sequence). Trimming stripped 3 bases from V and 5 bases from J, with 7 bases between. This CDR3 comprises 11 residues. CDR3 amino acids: CSARRTTEAFF. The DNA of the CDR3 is TGCAGTGCTAGGAGGACAACTGAAGCTTTCTTT.

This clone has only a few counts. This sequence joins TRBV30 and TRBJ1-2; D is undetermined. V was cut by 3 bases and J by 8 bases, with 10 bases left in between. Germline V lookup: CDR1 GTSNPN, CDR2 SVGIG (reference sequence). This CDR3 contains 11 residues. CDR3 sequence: CAWRTARGYTF. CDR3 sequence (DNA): TGTGCCTGGAGGACCGCCCGGGGCTACACCTTC. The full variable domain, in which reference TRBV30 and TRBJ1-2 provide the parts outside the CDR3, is SQTIHQWPATLVQPVGSPLSLECTVEGTSNPNLYWYRQAAGRGLQLLFYSVGIGQISSEVPQNLSASRPQDRQFILSSKKLLLSDSGFYLCAWRTARGYTFGSGTRLTVV.

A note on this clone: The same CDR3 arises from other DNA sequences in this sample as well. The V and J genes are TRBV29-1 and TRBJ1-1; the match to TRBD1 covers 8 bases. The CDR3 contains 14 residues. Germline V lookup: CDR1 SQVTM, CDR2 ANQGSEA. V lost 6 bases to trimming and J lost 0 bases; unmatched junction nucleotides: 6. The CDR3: CSVGRTGLNTEAFF. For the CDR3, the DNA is TGCAGCGTCGGAAGGACAGGGTTGAACACTGAAGCTTTCTTT.

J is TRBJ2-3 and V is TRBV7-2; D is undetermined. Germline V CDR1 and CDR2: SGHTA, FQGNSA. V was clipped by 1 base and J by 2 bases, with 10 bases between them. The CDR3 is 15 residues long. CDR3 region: CASSLDHFSTDTQYF. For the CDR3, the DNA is TGTGCCAGCAGCTTAGACCACTTTTCCACAGATACGCAGTATTTT.

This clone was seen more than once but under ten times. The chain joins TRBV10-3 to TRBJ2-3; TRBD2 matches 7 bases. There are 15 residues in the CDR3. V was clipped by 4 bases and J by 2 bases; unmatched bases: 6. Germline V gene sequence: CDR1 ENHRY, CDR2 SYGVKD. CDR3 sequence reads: CAISGSGAPTDTQYF. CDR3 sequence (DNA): TGTGCCATCAGTGGGAGCGGGGCTCCCACAGATACGCAGTATTTT.